The clone carrying this TCR beta chain came up many times. The record originates from a study of HIV-infected children after antiretroviral therapy interruption. Unique molecular identifiers were included in an RNA-based 3' RACE TCR library. TCRdb processed the 3' RACE reads anew with MiXCR; each CDR3 protein has one entry. Of about 89,000 distinct CDR3 sequences in the sample, about 7% were seen once. Treatment denoted: PENTA 11 planned treatment interruption arm or continuous ART arm. Cryopreserved PBMC samples required at least 5 million viable cells. Germline loops: CDR1 MNHEY, CDR2 SMNVEV (reference sequence). The V gene lost 4 bases and the J gene lost 9 bases, with 7 bases spanning the gap. The CDR3 loop spans 11 amino acids.

This specimen consisted of CD45RA+ CD4+ T cells from PBMCs, pooled from several time points, obtained from a donor given antiretroviral therapy, either interrupted or continuous. Noted subset: naive CD4+ CD45RA+ CD45RO- T cells. V and J are TRBV27 and TRBJ2-1; D perhaps matches TRBD1 (6 bases). The TCR comes from a pool of human donors with HIV. CDR3 region: CASSSRGEQFF. CDR3 in DNA: TGTGCCAGCAGTTCCAGGGGTGAGCAGTTCTTC.